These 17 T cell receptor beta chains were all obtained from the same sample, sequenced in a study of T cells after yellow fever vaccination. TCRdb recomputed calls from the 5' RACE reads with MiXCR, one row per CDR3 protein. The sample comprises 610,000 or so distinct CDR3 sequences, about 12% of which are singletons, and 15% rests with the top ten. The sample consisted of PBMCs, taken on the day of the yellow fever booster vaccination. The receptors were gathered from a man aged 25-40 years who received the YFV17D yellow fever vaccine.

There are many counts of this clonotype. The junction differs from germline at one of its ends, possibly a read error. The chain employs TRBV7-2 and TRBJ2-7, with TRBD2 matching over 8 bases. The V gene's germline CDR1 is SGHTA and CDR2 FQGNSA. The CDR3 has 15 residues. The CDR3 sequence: CASSLGGSGSYEQYF. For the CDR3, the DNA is TGCGCCAGCAGCTTGGGGGGGAGCGGGAGCTACGAGCAGTACTTC.

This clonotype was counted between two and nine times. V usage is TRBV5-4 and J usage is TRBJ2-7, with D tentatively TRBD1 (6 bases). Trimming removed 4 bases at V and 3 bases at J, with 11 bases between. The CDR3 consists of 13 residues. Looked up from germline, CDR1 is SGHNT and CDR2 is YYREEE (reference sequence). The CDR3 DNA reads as TGTGCCAGCAGCCCTCTGGACAGCTACGAGCAGTACTTC. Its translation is CASSPLDSYEQYF.

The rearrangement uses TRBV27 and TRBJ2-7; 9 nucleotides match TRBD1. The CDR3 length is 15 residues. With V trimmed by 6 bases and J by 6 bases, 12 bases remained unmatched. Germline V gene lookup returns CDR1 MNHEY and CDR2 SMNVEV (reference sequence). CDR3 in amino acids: CASSRSGTGYFEQYF. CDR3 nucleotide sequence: TGTGCCAGCAGCAGGTCAGGGACAGGGTATTTCGAGCAGTACTTC.

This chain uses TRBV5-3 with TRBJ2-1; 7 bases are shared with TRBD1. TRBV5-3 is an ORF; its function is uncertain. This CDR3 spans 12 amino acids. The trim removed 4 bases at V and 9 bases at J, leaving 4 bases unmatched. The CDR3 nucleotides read TGTGCCAGAAGCAACAACAGGGGTGAGCAGTTCTTC. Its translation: CARSNNRGEQFF.

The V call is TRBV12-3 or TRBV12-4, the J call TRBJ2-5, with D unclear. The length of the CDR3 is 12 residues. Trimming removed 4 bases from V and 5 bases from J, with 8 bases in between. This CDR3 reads CASSSFGETQYF. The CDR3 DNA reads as TGTGCCAGCAGTTCCTTCGGTGAGACCCAGTACTTC.

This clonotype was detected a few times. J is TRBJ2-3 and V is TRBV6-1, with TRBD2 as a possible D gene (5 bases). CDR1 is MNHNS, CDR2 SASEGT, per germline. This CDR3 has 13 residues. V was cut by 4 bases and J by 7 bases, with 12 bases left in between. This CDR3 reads CASSGSRVHTQYF. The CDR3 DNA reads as TGTGCCAGCAGTGGATCGAGGGTCCATACGCAGTATTTT.

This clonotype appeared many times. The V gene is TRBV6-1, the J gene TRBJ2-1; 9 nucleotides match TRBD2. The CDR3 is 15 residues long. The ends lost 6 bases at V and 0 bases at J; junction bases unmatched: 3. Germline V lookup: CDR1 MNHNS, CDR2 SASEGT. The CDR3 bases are TGTGCCAGCAGCCAAGCGGGAGGCTCCTACAATGAGCAGTTCTTC. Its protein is CASSQAGGSYNEQFF.

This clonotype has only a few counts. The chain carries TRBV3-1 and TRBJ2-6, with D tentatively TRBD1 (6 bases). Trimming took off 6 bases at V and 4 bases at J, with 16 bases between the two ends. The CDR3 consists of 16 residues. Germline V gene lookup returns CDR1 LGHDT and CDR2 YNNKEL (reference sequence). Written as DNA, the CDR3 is TGTGCCAGCAGACGTCAACAGGGATCAGGGGCCAACGTCCTGACTTTC. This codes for CASRRQQGSGANVLTF.

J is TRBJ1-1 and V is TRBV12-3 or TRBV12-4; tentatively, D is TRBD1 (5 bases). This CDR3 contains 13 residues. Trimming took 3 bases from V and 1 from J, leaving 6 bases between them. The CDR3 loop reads CASSFGTNTEAFF. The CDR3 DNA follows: TGTGCCAGCAGTTTTGGGACGAACACTGAAGCTTTCTTT.

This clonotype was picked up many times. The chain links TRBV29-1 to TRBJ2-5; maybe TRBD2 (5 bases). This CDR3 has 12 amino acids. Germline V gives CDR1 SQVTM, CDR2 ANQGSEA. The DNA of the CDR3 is TGCAGTTGTGGACTGAGCCAAGAGACCCAGTACTTC. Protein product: CSCGLSQETQYF.

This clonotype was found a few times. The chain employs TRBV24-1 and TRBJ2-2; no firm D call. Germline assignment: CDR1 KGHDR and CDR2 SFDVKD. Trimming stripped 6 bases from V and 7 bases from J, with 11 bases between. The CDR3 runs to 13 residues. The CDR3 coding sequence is TGTGCCACCAGTTCTCGACCGGGCGGGGAGCTGTTTTTT. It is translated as CATSSRPGGELFF.

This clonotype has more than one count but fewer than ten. The CDR3 nucleotides are TGTGCCAGCAGTTTCTTTACCGGGACTTTAAACCCCCGGGAGCTGTTTTTT. It encodes CASSFFTGTLNPRELFF. The chain employs TRBV6-5 and TRBJ2-2; TRBD2 might be the D (6 bases). The CDR3 has 17 amino acids. Germline values: CDR1 MNHEY, CDR2 SVGAGI. V lost 4 bases, J lost 9 bases, and 24 bases lay in between.

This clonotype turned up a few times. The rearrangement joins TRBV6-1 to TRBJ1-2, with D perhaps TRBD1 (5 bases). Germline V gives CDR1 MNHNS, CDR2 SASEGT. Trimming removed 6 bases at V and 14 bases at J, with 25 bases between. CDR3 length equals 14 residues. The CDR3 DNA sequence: TGTGCCAGCAGCGCCGACAGAGACTTCTATGGCTGGACCTTC. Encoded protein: CASSADRDFYGWTF.

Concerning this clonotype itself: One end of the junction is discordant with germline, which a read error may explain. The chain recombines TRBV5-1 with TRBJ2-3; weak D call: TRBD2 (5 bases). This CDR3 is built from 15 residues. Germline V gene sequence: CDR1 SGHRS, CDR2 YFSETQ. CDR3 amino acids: CSSSLFSDSTDTQYF. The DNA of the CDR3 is TGCTCCAGCAGCTTGTTTAGCGATAGCACAGATACGCAGTATTTT. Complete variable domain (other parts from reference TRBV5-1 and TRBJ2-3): KAGVTQTPRYLIKTRGQQVTLSCSPISGHRSVSWYQQTPGQGLQFLFEYFSETQRNKGNFPGRFSGRQFSNSRSEMNVSTLELGDSALYLCSSSLFSDSTDTQYFGPGTRLTVL.

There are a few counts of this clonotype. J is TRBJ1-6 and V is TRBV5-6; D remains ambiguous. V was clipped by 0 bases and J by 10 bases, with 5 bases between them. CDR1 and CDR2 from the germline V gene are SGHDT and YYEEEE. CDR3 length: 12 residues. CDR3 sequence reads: CASSLGGSPLHF. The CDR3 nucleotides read TGTGCCAGCAGCTTGGGCGGATCACCCCTCCACTTT.

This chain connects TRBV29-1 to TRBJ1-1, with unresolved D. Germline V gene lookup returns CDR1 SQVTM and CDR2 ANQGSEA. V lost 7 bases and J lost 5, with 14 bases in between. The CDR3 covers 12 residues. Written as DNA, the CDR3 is TGCAGCGCTGTCGTGGGGAGGACTGAAGCTTTCTTT. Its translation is CSAVVGRTEAFF.

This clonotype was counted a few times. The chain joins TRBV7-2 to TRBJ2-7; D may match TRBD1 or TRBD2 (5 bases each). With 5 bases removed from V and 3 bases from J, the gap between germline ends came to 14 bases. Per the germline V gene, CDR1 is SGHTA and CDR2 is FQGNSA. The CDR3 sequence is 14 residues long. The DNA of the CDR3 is TGTGCCAGCAGCCGTACGGGGCAAGTCTACGAGCAGTACTTC. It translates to CASSRTGQVYEQYF.